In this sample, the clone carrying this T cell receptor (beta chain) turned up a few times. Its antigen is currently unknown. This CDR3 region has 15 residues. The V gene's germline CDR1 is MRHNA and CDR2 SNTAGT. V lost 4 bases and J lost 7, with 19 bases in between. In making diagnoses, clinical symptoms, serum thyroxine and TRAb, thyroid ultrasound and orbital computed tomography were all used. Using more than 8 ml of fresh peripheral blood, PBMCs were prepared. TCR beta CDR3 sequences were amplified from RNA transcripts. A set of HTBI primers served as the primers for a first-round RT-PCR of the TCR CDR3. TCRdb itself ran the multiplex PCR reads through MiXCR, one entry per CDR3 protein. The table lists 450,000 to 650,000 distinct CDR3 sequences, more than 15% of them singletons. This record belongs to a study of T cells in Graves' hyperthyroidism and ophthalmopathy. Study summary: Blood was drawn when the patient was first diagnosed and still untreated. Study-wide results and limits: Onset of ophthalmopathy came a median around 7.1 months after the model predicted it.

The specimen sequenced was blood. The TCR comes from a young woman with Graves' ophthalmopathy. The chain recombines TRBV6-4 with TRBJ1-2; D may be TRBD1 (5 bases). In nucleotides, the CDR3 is TGTGCCAGCAGTGCCGGGGTGGGGGTTCCTGGTGGCTACACCTTC. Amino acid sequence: CASSAGVGVPGGYTF.